The 21 T cell receptor beta chains reported below all come from one sample, sequenced in a study of tumor-infiltrating lymphocytes in primary liver carcinoma. cDNA specific to TCR beta was made from around 450 ng of total RNA, with a constant-region primer employed for priming. Each TCR beta library was derived from three nested multiplex PCR rounds that employed slightly modified ARM-PCR. Forward primers for TRBV1-TRBV30 and a C-beta reverse primer served the first two PCR rounds, at roughly 10 cycles each. From the multiplex PCR reads, TCRdb called clonotypes with MiXCR, one entry per CDR3 protein. This table has roughly 25,000 distinct CDR3 sequences, nearly 80% appearing once. From unsorted bulk tissue weighing roughly 18-30 mg, DNA and RNA were co-extracted. The sample taken for sequencing was liver tumor tissue from sampling region 3. Subset noted: tumor region T3, left-lateral pole. The receptors come from a man in his forties with primary liver carcinoma and hepatitis B virus infection.

About this clonotype: An end of the junction does not agree with germline; a read error may underlie this. The DNA for the CDR3 is TGCGCCAGCAGCCACCACATACAGGTGGCGGATTCACCCATCCACTTT. Residues: CASSHHIQVADSPIHF. This chain links TRBV4-1 with TRBJ1-6; D may be TRBD1 (5 bases). CDR3 length equals 16 residues. Germline lookup yields CDR1 MGHRA and CDR2 YSYEKL.

The count of this clonotype is one. The rearrangement uses TRBV29-1 and TRBJ2-1, with no clear D. The CDR3 has 16 amino acids. Trimming pared 6 bases from V and 10 bases from J, leaving 28 bases between. In germline, CDR1 is SQVTM, CDR2 ANQGSEA. The CDR3 spells CSVATLGPWSRQEQFF. The CDR3 DNA reads TGCAGCGTCGCCACGCTTGGGCCCTGGTCCCGTCAGGAGCAGTTCTTC.

The chain links TRBV12-3 or TRBV12-4 to TRBJ2-4; a possible D gene is TRBD1 (5 bases). V lost 9 bases and J 0 bases, leaving 24 bases between the germline ends. This CDR3 contains 18 residues. DNA of the CDR3: TGTGCCAGGAATTTATGGGTTGGGGCGGACATAGCCAAAAACATTCAGTACTTC. Its protein is CARNLWVGADIAKNIQYF.

Note on this clonotype: Germline is not matched at one junction end, which may reflect a read error. The chain couples TRBV11-2 to TRBJ2-3; D tentatively fits TRBD1 or TRBD2 (6 bases each). This CDR3 spans 18 amino acids. The germline CDR1 and CDR2 sequences are SGHAT and FQNNGV. CDR3 sequence: CACSLRGATSSSTDTQYF. DNA for the CDR3: TGTGCCTGCAGCTTAAGGGGGGCGACTTCGTCAAGCACAGATACGCAGTATTTT.

Regarding this clonotype: A read error is likely, as this CDR3 ends without the conserved phenylalanine or tryptophan. Because the CDR3's place on the DNA is in doubt, the DNA is left out and the CDR3 is given as listed by TCRdb. The chain couples TRBV29-1 to TRBJ2-1; the listed D gene, TRBD1, was not tested against the DNA. Germline loops: CDR1 SQVTM, CDR2 ANQGSEA. Including both end residues, the CDR3 is 14 amino acids long. This chain's CDR3 is CSGIGQGTYNERFL.

The J gene is TRBJ2-6, the V gene TRBV6-1; TRBD1 aligns across 7 bases. The V gene's germline CDR1 is MNHNS and CDR2 SASEGT. V trimming: 9 bases; J trimming: 2 bases; junction bases outside the gene matches: 10. The CDR3 has 16 amino acids. CDR3 amino acids: CARSPGTGAGANVLTF. CDR3 in DNA: TGTGCCAGGAGCCCCGGAACAGGGGCTGGGGCCAACGTCCTGACTTTC.

A word on this clonotype: A read error may produce the germline difference seen at one junction end. The CDR3 is CVSSPVSVTLYSNQPQHF. CDR3 bases: TGTGTCAGCTCACCAGTCTCGGTAACACTTTATAGCAATCAGCCCCAGCATTTT. The chain uses TRBV18 and TRBJ1-5; unclear D gene. This CDR3 has 18 residues. The V gene's germline CDR1 is KGHSH and CDR2 LQKENI.

The chain employs TRBV10-3 and TRBJ2-7; D ambiguous. Germline V gene data show CDR1 as ENHRY and CDR2 as SYGVKD. V lost 5 bases and J 2 bases, leaving 13 bases between the germline ends. The length of the CDR3 is 14 residues. The chain's CDR3 is CAISLGSWAYEQYF. In DNA form, the CDR3 reads TGTGCCATCAGTCTCGGCTCGTGGGCCTACGAGCAGTACTTC.

The chain has TRBV6-5 and TRBJ2-2; D ambiguous. The CDR3 loop spans 14 amino acids. The V gene lost 7 bases and the J gene lost 1 base, with 10 bases spanning the gap. Germline V gives CDR1 MNHEY, CDR2 SVGAGI. CDR3 sequence (DNA): TGTGCCAGCAAGGACGTATGGAACACCGGGGAGCTGTTTTTT. This encodes CASKDVWNTGELFF.

In the case of this clonotype: The CDR3 end shows no conserved phenylalanine or tryptophan, and so a read error is likely. The chain couples TRBV6-2 or TRBV6-3 to TRBJ1-1; D not certain. The CDR3 length is 14 residues. CDR1 and CDR2 from the germline V gene are MNHEY and SVGEGT. DNA for the CDR3: TGTGCCAGCAGTTACCCGGAGCTGAACACTAAAGCTTTCTCT. This gives the protein CASSYPELNTKAFS.

As to this clonotype: The CDR3 carries no conserved terminal phenylalanine or tryptophan, so it likely arises from a read error. The chain combines TRBV6-5 with TRBJ2-6; D is ambiguous. This CDR3 region has 15 residues. Germline V gene sequence: CDR1 MNHEY, CDR2 SVGAGI. The CDR3 is CASSPDLPEANVLTS. CDR3 bases: TGTGCAAGCAGTCCTGACCTTCCTGAGGCCAACGTCCTGACTTCC.

Remarks on this clonotype: Possible read error: a much larger clone is one base away. The gene calls are TRBV28 and TRBJ2-5, with 7 positions matching TRBD1. There are 16 residues in the CDR3. Germline CDR1 is MDHEN and CDR2 is SYDVKM. CDR3 in amino acids: CANSSQHRGAQETQYF. CDR3 DNA sequence: TGTGCCAACAGTTCCCAACACAGGGGCGCCCAAGAGACCCAGTACTTC. Drawing the rest from reference TRBV28 and TRBJ2-5, the complete variable domain is DVKVTQSSRYLVKRTGEKVFLECVQDMDHENMFWYRQDPGLGLRLIYFSYDVKMKEKGDIPEGYSVSREKKERFSLILESASTNQTSMYLCANSSQHRGAQETQYFGPGTRLLVL.

Concerning this clonotype: One end of the junction does not line up with germline, which may come from a read error. The rearrangement uses TRBV6-2 or TRBV6-3 and TRBJ1-5, with TRBD1 as a possible D gene (6 bases). The CDR3 covers 15 residues. Germline CDR1 MNHEY, CDR2 SVGEGT. For the CDR3, the DNA is TGTGCTAGCAGTTCGGACAGTTATAGCCATCAGCCCCAGCATTTT. Residues: CASSSDSYSHQPQHF.

As regards this clonotype: This CDR3 fails to terminate in the conserved phenylalanine or tryptophan, so it likely reflects a read error. The chain is built from TRBV29-1 and TRBJ2-1; TRBD2 aligns across 8 bases. Germline CDR1 is SQVTM and CDR2 is ANQGSEA. This CDR3 spans 13 amino acids. The junction had 8 bases not matched to a gene; V was cut back by 8 bases and J by 5 bases. The CDR3 reads CSLPGLGDNEQFL. The DNA of the CDR3 is TGCAGCTTACCGGGACTAGGGGACAATGAGCAGTTCTTA.

This clonotype has ten or more counts. The chain couples TRBV19 to TRBJ2-2; D is possibly TRBD1 or TRBD2 (5 bases each). Looked up from germline, CDR1 is LNHDA and CDR2 is SQIVND (reference sequence). The CDR3 is 15 residues long. V was pared by 3 bases and J by 4 bases, with 12 bases between. The CDR3 reads CASSMYGTGTGELFF. CDR3 sequence (DNA): TGTGCCAGTAGTATGTACGGGACGGGCACCGGGGAGCTGTTTTTT.

In the case of this clonotype: One base away lies a much larger clone, so this may be a sequencing read error. This rearrangement joins TRBV6-1 to TRBJ1-5, with 7 bases fitting TRBD1. The CDR3 loop spans 13 amino acids. Germline V gene lookup returns CDR1 MNHNS and CDR2 SASEGT. The CDR3 protein is CDSRAGGDQPQHF. CDR3 bases: TGTGACAGCAGGGCAGGGGGAGATCAGCCCCAGCATTTT.

A word on this clonotype: Sequence at one end of the junction differs from germline and may be a read error. This rearrangement joins TRBV5-4 to TRBJ2-2; possibly TRBD2 for D (6 bases). This CDR3 has 13 amino acids. CDR1 and CDR2 from the germline V gene are SGHNT and YYREEE (reference sequence). The chain's CDR3 is CTSGGMGTGELFF. The CDR3 DNA reads TGTACCAGTGGGGGGATGGGGACCGGGGAGCTGTTTTTT.

Comments on this clonotype: Germline is not matched at one junction end, which may reflect a read error. The V call is TRBV11-2, the J call TRBJ2-5, with 8 positions matching TRBD2. The germline V gene encodes CDR1 SGHAT and CDR2 FQNNGV. The CDR3 loop spans 16 amino acids. Here the CDR3 reads CASSQTIGGGKETQYF. Written as DNA, the CDR3 is TGTGCCAGTAGCCAAACTATTGGCGGGGGGAAAGAGACTCAGTACTTC. Looking up the rest from reference TRBV11-2 and TRBJ2-5 gives the full variable domain: EAGVAQSPRYKIIEKRQSVAFWCNPISGHATLYWYQQILGQGPKLLIQFQNNGVVDDSQLPKDRFSAERLKGVDSTLKIQPAKLEDSAVYLCASSQTIGGGKETQYFGPGTRLLVL.

The sample holds one count of this clonotype. The germline gene is not matched at one end of the junction; a read error may be the cause. The V gene is TRBV11-2, the J gene TRBJ1-4; D gene unclear. The CDR3 loop spans 15 amino acids. Germline values: CDR1 SGHAT, CDR2 FQNNGV. This CDR3 is CASRLESRPDEKLFF. CDR3 nucleotide sequence: TGTGCCAGCAGATTAGAGAGCAGGCCGGATGAGAAACTGTTTTTT.

With respect to this clonotype: A read error is likely, as this CDR3 ends without the conserved phenylalanine or tryptophan. J is TRBJ2-3 and V is TRBV4-2, with 7 positions matching TRBD2. The CDR3 totals 13 residues. After removal of 1 base from V and 11 bases from J, the junction contained 6 bases not matched to a gene. Germline lookup yields CDR1 LGHNA and CDR2 YNFKEQ. This CDR3 reads CASSQGLGGRQYY. The CDR3 DNA reads TGTGCCAGCAGCCAAGGTTTGGGCGGGAGGCAGTATTAT.

With regard to this clonotype: As the CDR3 is not closed by the conserved phenylalanine or tryptophan, this likely results from a read error. Because the CDR3's place on the DNA is in doubt, the DNA is left out and the CDR3 is given as listed by TCRdb. The chain combines TRBV11-2 with TRBJ2-3; the D segment call TRBD1 is taken from the table without a DNA check. Germline CDR1 is SGHAT and CDR2 is FQNNGV. The CDR3 extends over 18 residues, inclusive of both ends. CDR3 sequence: CASSLAGATSSSTDTRYV.